This T cell receptor (beta chain) was captured in a study of shared clonotypes between healthy human individuals (TCRdb year 2020). Notes on the research overall: A couple of women and a few men aged 18 to 49 years were included in the cohort. For each donor, CD4 naive and CD4 memory were each run on three plates, CD8 naive on two plates, and CD8 memory on one plate. To estimate repertoire size and how much clonotypes are shared between individuals, the study performed deep sequencing of blood TCR repertoires from roughly five healthy adults. To increase sequencing depth and limit assay-specific biases, different laboratories used diverse techniques to prepare libraries and sequence TCR repertoires. Per donor, leukapheresis produced somewhere between about 0.94 and 9 billion PBMCs.

Donors were healthy HIV-negative adults with no recently reported acute infections or vaccinations. All donors were Caucasian adults living in Nashville, Tennessee, USA. CD8 memory samples consisted of magnetically selected CD45RO+ cells combined with CCR7-negative CD45RA+ effector memory (TemRA) cells. After blood collection by leukapheresis, PBMCs were isolated using Ficoll-Histopaque density gradient centrifugation and then cryopreserved in the vapor phase of liquid nitrogen. Purity and quantity of every magnetically sorted T cell population were checked by analytical flow cytometry. Each sorted fraction had its genomic DNA isolated and then quantified by UV absorbance on a Nanodrop 2000c. Using the deep immunoSEQ assay, TCR CDR3 regions were amplified from genomic DNA by multiplex PCR. For each cell subset, the extracted genomic DNA was distributed evenly across all wells of several immunoSEQ 96-well plates, and each plate served as one replicate. For sorted subsets, about 200 ng genomic DNA, equal to tens of thousands of T cell genomes, was loaded into each replicate PCR. Purified libraries were quantified with a Qubit 3.0 fluorometer, sized on a Bioanalyzer 2100, and re-quantified with the KAPA Library Quantification kit. Each immunoSEQ 96-well plate was sequenced on its own single-read 150-cycle Illumina NextSeq 550 flow cell. In the paper's pipeline: Because the immunoSEQ output included only junctional sequences and no quality scores, the filtering could not be the same as the filtering used for full-length reads. Sequences were annotated with PyIR, a Python wrapper for IgBLAST v1.9, and V/J genes and CDR3 were assigned using IMGT germline references. Reads with weak V/J assignments (E-value above 1e-6), missing CDR3, stop codons, out-of-frame junctions, or ambiguous translated residues were removed. V3J clonotypes were defined as sequences sharing an identical inferred V gene, J gene, and CDR3 amino acid sequence. Percentage overlap between repertoires was calculated by dividing the number of shared unique clonotypes by the size of the smaller repertoire. Three approaches were used to assess repertoire richness: RTK rarefaction, the Chao1 estimator, and Recon v2.1 estimates of unobserved clonotypes. OLGA was used to compute generation probabilities for all TCRbeta clonotypes that the gDNA method yielded from four donors. TCRdb took over this immuneACCESS table, retaining in-frame rearrangements with V and J assigned. Such tables are incomplete; in checked studies, under half of the missing clones stem from an unresolved V gene, and the remainder is unexplained. The DNA gave D and trimming, while V, J and clone size come from that table. The sample includes roughly 660,000 clones, with around 90% observed a single time. The top ten hold around a third of the sample.

On this clone: Its antigen is currently not known. Base quality data are lacking; no much larger clone is found one base away.

The investigation overall reported the following: Even with the large sequencing depth, rarefaction of the sorted-subset datasets indicated that sequencing was incomplete. Naive subsets generally had larger estimated clonotype richness than memory subsets did. About 4.5% of naive CD4, approximately 3.7% of naive CD8, approximately 2% of memory CD4, and approximately 0.4% of memory CD8 clonotypes were shared across a few donors. Compared with non-shared clonotypes, clonotypes shared by all four sorted-subset donors had higher generation probabilities. The genetic and exposure-history diversity represented was limited by the small number of donors. Only blood was sampled, and tissue TCR repertoires likely differ from those in blood. Pairwise subsampling led to the expectation that sequencing depth would affect the degree of clonotype sharing among donors.

Taken from cysteine to phenylalanine, the CDR3 has 16 residues. Kept here is only the CDR3 DNA, which spans 48 bases and is read in frame from base 1. V loses 0 bases, J loses 1 base, and the germline ends lie 12 bases apart. CDR1 and CDR2, looked up from the germline V gene (reference sequence), are MNHEY and SMNVEV. The sequence is built from TRBV27 and TRBJ1-1; TRBD1 is a weak D gene call, 5 bases matching. The sequencing input was memory CD8+ T cells from PBMCs. The meaning of the sample's cell subset or site label: CD45RO+ cells pooled with CCR7-negative TemRA cells. The clonotype originates from a man younger than 30 in good health. Some clones in this sample may be carry-over from other donors' samples. The encoded CDR3 is CASSLSSGARNTEAFF. The sequence in DNA is TGTGCCAGCAGTTTATCATCTGGGGCACGGAACACTGAAGCTTTCTTT.